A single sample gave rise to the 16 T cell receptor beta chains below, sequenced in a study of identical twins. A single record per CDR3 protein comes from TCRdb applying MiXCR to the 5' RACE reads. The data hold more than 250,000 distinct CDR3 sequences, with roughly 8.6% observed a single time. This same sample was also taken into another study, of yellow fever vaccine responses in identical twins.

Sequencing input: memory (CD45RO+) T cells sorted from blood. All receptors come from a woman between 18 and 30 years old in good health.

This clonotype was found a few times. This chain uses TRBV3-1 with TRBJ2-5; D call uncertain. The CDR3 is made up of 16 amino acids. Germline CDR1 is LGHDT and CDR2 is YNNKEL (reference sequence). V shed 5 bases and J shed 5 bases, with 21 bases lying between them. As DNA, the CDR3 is TGTGCCAGCAGCAATACCCGGGCCCAAAGATCGGAGACCCAGTACTTC. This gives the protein CASSNTRAQRSETQYF.

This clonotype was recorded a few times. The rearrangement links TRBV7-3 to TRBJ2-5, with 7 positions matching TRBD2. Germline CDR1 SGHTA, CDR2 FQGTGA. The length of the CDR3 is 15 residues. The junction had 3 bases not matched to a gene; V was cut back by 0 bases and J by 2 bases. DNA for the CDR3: TGTGCCAGCAGCTTAACGCCAGCGGGGCAAGAGACCCAGTACTTC. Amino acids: CASSLTPAGQETQYF.

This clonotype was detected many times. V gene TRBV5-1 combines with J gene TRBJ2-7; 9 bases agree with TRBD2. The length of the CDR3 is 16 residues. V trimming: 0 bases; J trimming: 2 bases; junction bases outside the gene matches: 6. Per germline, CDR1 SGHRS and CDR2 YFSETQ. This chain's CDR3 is CASSLGTSGWTYEQYF. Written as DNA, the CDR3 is TGCGCCAGCAGCTTGGGTACTAGCGGGTGGACCTACGAGCAGTACTTC. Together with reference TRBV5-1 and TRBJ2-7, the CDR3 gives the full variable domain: KAGVTQTPRYLIKTRGQQVTLSCSPISGHRSVSWYQQTPGQGLQFLFEYFSETQRNKGNFPGRFSGRQFSNSRSEMNVSTLELGDSALYLCASSLGTSGWTYEQYFGPGTRLTVT.

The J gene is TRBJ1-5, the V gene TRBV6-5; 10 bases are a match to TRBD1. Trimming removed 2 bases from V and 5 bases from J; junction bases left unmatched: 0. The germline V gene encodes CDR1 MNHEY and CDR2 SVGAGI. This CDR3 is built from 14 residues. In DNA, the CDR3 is TGTGCCAGCAGTTACGGACAGGGGGATCAGCCCCAGCATTTT. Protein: CASSYGQGDQPQHF.

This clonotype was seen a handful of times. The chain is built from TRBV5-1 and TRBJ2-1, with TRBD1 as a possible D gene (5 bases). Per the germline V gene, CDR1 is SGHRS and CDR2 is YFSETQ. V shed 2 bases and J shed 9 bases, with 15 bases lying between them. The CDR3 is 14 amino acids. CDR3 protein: CASSFSGQGSEQFF. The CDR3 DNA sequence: TGCGCCAGCAGCTTTTCCGGTCAGGGCAGTGAGCAGTTCTTC.

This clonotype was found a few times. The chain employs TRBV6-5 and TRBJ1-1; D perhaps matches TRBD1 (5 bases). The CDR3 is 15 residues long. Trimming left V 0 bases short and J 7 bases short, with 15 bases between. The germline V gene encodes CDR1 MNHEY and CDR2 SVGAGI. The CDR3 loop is CASSYSNNQGSEAFF. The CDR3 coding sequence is TGTGCCAGCAGTTACTCGAACAACCAGGGAAGTGAAGCTTTCTTT.

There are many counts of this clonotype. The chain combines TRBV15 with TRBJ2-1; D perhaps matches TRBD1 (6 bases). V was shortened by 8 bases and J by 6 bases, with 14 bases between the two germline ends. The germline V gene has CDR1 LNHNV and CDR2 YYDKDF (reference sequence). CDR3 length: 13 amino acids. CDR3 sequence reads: CATGDLDSNEQFF. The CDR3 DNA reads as TGTGCCACCGGAGACCTGGACAGCAATGAGCAGTTCTTC.

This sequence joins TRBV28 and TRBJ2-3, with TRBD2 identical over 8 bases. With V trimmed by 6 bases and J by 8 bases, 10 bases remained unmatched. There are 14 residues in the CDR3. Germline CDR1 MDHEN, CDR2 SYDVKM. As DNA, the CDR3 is TGTGCCAGCAGGACAACCAACCGGGGGGGTACGCAGTATTTT. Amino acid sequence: CASRTTNRGGTQYF.

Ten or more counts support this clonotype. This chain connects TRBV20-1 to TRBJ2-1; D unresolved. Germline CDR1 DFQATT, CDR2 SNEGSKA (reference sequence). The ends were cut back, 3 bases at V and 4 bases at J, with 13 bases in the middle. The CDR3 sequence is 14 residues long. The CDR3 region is CSASAGPVYNEQFF. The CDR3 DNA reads TGCAGTGCTAGCGCCGGTCCGGTGTACAATGAGCAGTTCTTC.

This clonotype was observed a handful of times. The DNA of the CDR3 is TGTGCCACCAGCAGATCCTTGGACTCACTTGGGGAGCTGTTTTTT. Translation: CATSRSLDSLGELFF. The V gene is TRBV15, the J gene TRBJ2-2; tentatively, D is TRBD2 (5 bases). The CDR3 runs 15 residues. Trimming took off 2 bases at V and 8 bases at J, with 15 bases between the two ends. CDR1 is LNHNV, CDR2 YYDKDF, per germline (reference sequence).

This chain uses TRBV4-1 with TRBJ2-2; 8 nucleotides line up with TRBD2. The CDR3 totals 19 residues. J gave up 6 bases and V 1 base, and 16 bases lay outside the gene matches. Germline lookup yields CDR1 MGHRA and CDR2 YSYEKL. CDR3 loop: CASSQVALAGNVKAGELFF. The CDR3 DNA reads TGCGCCAGCAGCCAAGTTGCGCTAGCGGGTAACGTCAAAGCCGGGGAGCTGTTTTTT.

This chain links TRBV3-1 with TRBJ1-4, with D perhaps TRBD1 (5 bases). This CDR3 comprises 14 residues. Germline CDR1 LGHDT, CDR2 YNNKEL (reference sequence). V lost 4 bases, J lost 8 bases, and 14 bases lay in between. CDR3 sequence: CASSLDGRGEKLFF. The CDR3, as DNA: TGTGCCAGCAGCCTAGACGGAAGGGGAGAAAAACTGTTTTTT. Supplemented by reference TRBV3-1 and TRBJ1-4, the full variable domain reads DTAVSQTPKYLVTQMGNDKSIKCEQNLGHDTMYWYKQDSKKFLKIMFSYNNKELIINETVPNRFSPKSPDKAHLNLHINSLELGDSAVYFCASSLDGRGEKLFFGSGTQLSVL.

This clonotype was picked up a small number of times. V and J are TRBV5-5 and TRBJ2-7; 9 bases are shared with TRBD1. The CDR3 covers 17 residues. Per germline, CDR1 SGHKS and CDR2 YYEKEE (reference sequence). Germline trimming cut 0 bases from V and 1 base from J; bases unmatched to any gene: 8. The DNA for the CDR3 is TGTGCCAGCAGCTTGGCGGCGGGGACAGGGAAGTCCTACGAGCAGTACTTC. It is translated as CASSLAAGTGKSYEQYF.

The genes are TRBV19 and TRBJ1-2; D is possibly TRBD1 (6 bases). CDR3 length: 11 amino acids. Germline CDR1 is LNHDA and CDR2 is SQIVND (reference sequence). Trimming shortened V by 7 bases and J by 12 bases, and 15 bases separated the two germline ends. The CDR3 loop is CASTQGGSHTF. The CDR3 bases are TGTGCCAGTACCCAAGGGGGGTCCCACACCTTC.

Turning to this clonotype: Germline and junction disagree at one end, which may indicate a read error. CDR3 sequence: CTSSLALGLAGENTDTQYF. Written as DNA, the CDR3 is TGTACCAGCAGTTTAGCGCTGGGACTAGCGGGAGAAAACACAGATACGCAGTATTTT. This chain connects TRBV12-3 or TRBV12-4 to TRBJ2-3, with 14 bases lining up with TRBD2. The CDR3 extends over 19 amino acids.

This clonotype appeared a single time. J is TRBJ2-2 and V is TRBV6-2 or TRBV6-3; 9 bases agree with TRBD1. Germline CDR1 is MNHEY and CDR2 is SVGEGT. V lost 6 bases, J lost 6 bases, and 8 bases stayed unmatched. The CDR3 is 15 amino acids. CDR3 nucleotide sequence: TGTGCCAGCAGGGACCGGGACAGGGAATCCGGGGAGCTGTTTTTT. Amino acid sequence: CASRDRDRESGELFF.